The source of this T cell receptor beta chain is a study of shared clonotypes between healthy human individuals. Across the study: Each donor had three CD4 naive, three CD4 memory, two CD8 naive and one CD8 memory plate.

Details on this clone: Its specificity is unknown.

Points from the study as a whole: It was observed that roughly 5% of naive CD4 clonotypes were shared across several donors.

Researchers ran the assay at a deep level. Original methodology: Owing to the provision of junction-only sequences devoid of quality scores by immunoSEQ, filtering differed. Assay used: immunoSEQ multiplex PCR; TCRdb lists only in-frame clones, some missing. That table supplies the V and J calls and clone size; D and trimming were determined from the DNA. The table lists about 2 million clones, 85% to 95% of them singletons. Material for sequencing was naive CD4+ T cells sorted from blood. Subset meaning: CD45RA+ positively selected. The origin of this receptor is a man aged 18 to 35 in good health.

CDR3: CASSLGGLPSTDTQYF. Here the CDR3 DNA reads TGTGCCAGCTCCCTGGGGGGACTCCCCAGCACAGATACGCAGTATTTT. The chain is built from TRBV11-2 and TRBJ2-3, with D perhaps matching TRBD2 (6 bases). V lost 8 bases, J lost 0 bases, and 18 bases lay in between. The CDR3 is made up of 16 amino acids. The germline gives CDR1 SGHAT, CDR2 FQNNGV. Full variable domain (outside the CDR3, taken from reference TRBV11-2 and TRBJ2-3): EAGVAQSPRYKIIEKRQSVAFWCNPISGHATLYWYQQILGQGPKLLIQFQNNGVVDDSQLPKDRFSAERLKGVDSTLKIQPAKLEDSAVYLCASSLGGLPSTDTQYFGPGTRLTVL.